Described below is a single T cell receptor beta chain sequence and its context. Its antigen remains unknown. TCRdb itself ran the 5' RACE reads through MiXCR, one entry per CDR3 protein. This table holds about 100,000 distinct CDR3 sequences, roughly 8% found once. The length of the CDR3 is 15 residues. V gave up 6 bases and J gave up 1 base; unmatched junction bases: 8. This specimen belongs to a study of CD8 T cells in ankylosing spondylitis. Whole-study findings and limits: With a CD8+ phenotype, disease-linked clones were relatively rare in peripheral blood. Prior work had noted some motif variants in reactive arthritis blood and synovial fluid.

V and J are TRBV12-3 or TRBV12-4 and TRBJ2-5; TRBD2 agrees at 7 bases. The material sequenced was blood, either unsorted or a sorted T cell fraction (not recorded which). The source is a male donor with ankylosing spondylitis or in good health (not recorded which). The DNA of the CDR3 is TGTGCCAGCAGCACCGGGTTAGCGGGCCAAGAGACCCAGTACTTC. It codes for CASSTGLAGQETQYF.